This T cell receptor beta chain was sequenced in a study of blood T cells in healthy people across ages. V lost 3 bases, J lost 7 bases, and 3 bases stayed unmatched. The germline gives CDR1 PRHDT, CDR2 FYEKMQ (reference sequence). The CDR3 is 14 residues long. Primers used in a second PCR of roughly 6 to 11 cycles were a sample-barcoded 5' primer and a J-beta primer mix. TCRdb ran MiXCR on the 5' RACE reads and lists one entry per CDR3 protein. The table shows about 1.4 million distinct CDR3 sequences, with approximately 59% occurring only once. General study points: Measured against age, TCR beta diversity per million T cells decreased in a roughly linear manner. Estimates of total diversity, which came from one million sequenced T cells, were considered to be underestimates. The study lacked donor CMV status, which possibly confounded expanded clonotype changes.

Total RNA, at least 5 micrograms per sample, was extracted from PBMCs. As concerns this clonotype: As yet, its antigen is unknown.

The receptor was derived from a man aged 18 to 35 in good health. Sequencing used blood. V usage is TRBV13 and J usage is TRBJ1-6; TRBD1 aligns across 7 bases. CDR3 protein: CASSLRGQNSPLHF. In DNA, the CDR3 is TGTGCCAGCAGCTTGAGGGGGCAAAATTCACCCCTCCACTTT.